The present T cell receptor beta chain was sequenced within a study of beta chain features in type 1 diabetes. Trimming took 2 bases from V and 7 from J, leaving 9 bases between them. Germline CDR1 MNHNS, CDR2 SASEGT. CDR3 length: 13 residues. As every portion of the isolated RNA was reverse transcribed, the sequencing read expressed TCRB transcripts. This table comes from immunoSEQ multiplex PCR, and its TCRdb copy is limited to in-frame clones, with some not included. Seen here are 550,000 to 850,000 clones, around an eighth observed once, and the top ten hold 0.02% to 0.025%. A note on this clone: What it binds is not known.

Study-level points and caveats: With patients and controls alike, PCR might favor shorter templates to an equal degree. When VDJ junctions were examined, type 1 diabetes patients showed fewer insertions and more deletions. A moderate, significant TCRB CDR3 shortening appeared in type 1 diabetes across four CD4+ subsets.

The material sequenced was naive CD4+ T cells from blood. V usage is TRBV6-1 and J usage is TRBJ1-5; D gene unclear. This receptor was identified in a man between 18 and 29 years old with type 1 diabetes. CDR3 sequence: CASSELVEQPQHF. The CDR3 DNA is TGTGCCAGCAGTGAATTGGTAGAGCAGCCCCAGCATTTT.